This is a list of T cell receptor beta chains from one sample in a study of blood T cell repertoires in COVID-19. Sequenced by immunoSEQ multiplex PCR; TCRdb stores in-frame clones only, minus some. The sample contains about 45,000 clones, approximately 80% of which appear only once. The sequencing sample was made of peripheral blood. Source of these receptors: a man between 70 and 80 years old with acute or convalescent COVID-19. CDR3s include the opening cysteine and the closing phenylalanine or tryptophan.

TRBV9,TRBJ1-1,CASSPQGGTEAFF
TRBV27,TRBJ2-7,CASRFRQGRAYEQYF
TRBV5-4,TRBJ1-1,CASSGTGGGRTEAFF
TRBV6-6,TRBJ1-2,CASTFRQTYTF
TRBV13,TRBJ1-6,CASSRRRGTESSPLHF
TRBV6-5,TRBJ2-1,CASSPTSGDYNEQFF
TRBV7-9,TRBJ2-1,CASSPISGEQFF
TRBV19,TRBJ2-7,CASSPTVTYEQYF
TRBV6-1,TRBJ2-2,CASSARTGGSTGELFF
TRBV4-2,TRBJ1-6,CASSPAGLNSPLHF
TRBV13,TRBJ2-7,CASSLRGGEQYF
TRBV4-2,TRBJ1-4,CASSRPPGQGAVGEKLFF